This T cell receptor beta chain originates from a study of OX40 agonist ivuxolimab in advanced cancers. Study-wide background: People who had prior anti-PD-1, anti-PD-L1 or anti-CTLA-4 therapy could take part, and approximately 44% had some.

CDR3 size: 15 residues. The germline V gene has CDR1 LNHDA and CDR2 SQIVND (reference sequence). With 4 bases clipped from V and 6 bases from J, the junction kept 9 bases outside the gene matches. Turning to this clone: What it binds is unknown.

Generated by immunoSEQ multiplex PCR, the TCRdb table keeps only in-frame clones and is missing some. The table includes roughly 34,000 clones, approximately 89% detected once. Study-level findings and limits: The authors did not determine the antigen specificity of the expanded peripheral T cells. Expanded clones were, on average, more numerous in CD8+ T cells than in CD4+.

The TCR originated in an adult with an advanced solid tumor such as melanoma, head and neck, liver or kidney cancer. V usage is TRBV19 and J usage is TRBJ2-3, with 8 positions matching TRBD2. The starting material was CD4+ or CD8+ T cells sorted from blood, obtained in a trial of the OX40 agonist ivuxolimab. The CDR3 DNA reads TGTGCCAGTAGTAGTCGGGAGGGGCGCCATGATACGCAGTATTTT. This codes for CASSSREGRHDTQYF.